This T cell receptor beta chain emerged from a study of tumor-infiltrating lymphocytes in glioblastoma multiforme. The germline V gene has CDR1 DFQATT and CDR2 SNEGSKA (reference sequence). V was trimmed by 8 bases and J by 4 bases, leaving 15 bases between them. CDR3 length: 12 residues. Multiple V-beta primers and a C-beta primer amplified TCRB from RNA. TCRB-specific cDNA synthesis used about 0.5 ug of total RNA. Unique molecular identifiers were not described for the libraries. Each CDR3 protein is one row after TCRdb ran MiXCR on the multiplex PCR reads. The data show 13,000 or so distinct CDR3 sequences, approximately 70% seen once. Study conclusions and caveats: Functional subtype sorting of these T cells was not performed. The TCR and somatic mutation analysis included just one glioblastoma patient.

Remarks on this clonotype: The target antigen is unknown.

V usage is TRBV20-1 and J usage is TRBJ2-7; D ambiguous. This TCR came from a male donor with glioblastoma. The sequenced sample was brain tumor tissue. CDR3 sequence (DNA): TGCAGTAATAGAGATCTGGGGTACGAGCAGTACTTC. Translating it yields CSNRDLGYEQYF.